One TCR beta chain is described in this entry. The antigen is not known. The record originates from a study of CD8+CD57+ T cells in acquired aplastic anemia. Points from the study as a whole: Patients shared about 30 CD8+ CDR3 sequences with controls.

Trimming shortened V by 6 bases and J by 4 bases, and 16 bases separated the two germline ends. This CDR3 is built from 14 residues. CDR1 is LNHDA, CDR2 SQIVND, per germline (reference sequence). Genomic DNA templated the TCR beta VDJ and CDR3 profiling. Each CDR3 protein gets one entry after TCRdb re-called the reads with MiXCR. Seen here are about 98,000 distinct CDR3 sequences, around 62% observed once, and the top ten hold roughly 60%. Patients picked for sequencing had shown CD8+CD57+ cell expansion detected by flow cytometry. Input material: sorted CD4+, CD8+, or CD8+CD57+ T cells (not recorded which) from PBMCs. This TCR was sampled from a human donor with aplastic anemia. The rearrangement links TRBV19 to TRBJ2-7, with D perhaps TRBD2 (5 bases). The CDR3: CASSSRLYLYEQYF. The CDR3 DNA is TGTGCCAGTAGCAGCCGACTATACCTTTACGAGCAGTACTTC.